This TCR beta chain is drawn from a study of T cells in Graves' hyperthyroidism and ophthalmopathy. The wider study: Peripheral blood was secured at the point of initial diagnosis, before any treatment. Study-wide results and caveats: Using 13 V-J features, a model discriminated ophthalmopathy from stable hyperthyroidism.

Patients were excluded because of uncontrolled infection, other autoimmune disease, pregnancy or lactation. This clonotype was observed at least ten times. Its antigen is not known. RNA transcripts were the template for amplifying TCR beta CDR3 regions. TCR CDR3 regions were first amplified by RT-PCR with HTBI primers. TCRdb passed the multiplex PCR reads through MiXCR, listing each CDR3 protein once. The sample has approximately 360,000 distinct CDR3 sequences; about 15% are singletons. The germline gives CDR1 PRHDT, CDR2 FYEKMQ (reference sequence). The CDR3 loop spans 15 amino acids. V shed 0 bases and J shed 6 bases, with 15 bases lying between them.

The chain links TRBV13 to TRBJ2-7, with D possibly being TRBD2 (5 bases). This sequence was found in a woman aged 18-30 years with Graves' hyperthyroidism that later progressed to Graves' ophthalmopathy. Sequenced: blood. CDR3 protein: CASSLGGVSSAEQYF. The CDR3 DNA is TGTGCCAGCAGCTTAGGCGGGGTCAGTAGCGCCGAGCAGTACTTC.